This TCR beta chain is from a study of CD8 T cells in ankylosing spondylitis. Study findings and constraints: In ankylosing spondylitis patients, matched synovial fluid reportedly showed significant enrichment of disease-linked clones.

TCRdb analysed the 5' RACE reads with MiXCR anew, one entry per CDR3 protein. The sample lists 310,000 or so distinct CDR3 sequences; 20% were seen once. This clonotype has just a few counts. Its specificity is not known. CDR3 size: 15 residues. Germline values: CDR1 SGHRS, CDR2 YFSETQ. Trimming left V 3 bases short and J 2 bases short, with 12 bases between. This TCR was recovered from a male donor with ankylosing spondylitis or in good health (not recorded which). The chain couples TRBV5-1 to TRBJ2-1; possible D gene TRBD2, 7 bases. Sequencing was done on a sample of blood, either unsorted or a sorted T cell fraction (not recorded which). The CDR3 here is CASSWGGEPYNEQFF. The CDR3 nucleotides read TGCGCCAGCAGCTGGGGGGGCGAACCCTACAATGAGCAGTTCTTC.